These T cell receptor beta chains were read from a single sample in a study of cytomegalovirus exposure and HLA in healthy donors. TCRdb's copy holds only in-frame clones and misses some; the assay was immunoSEQ multiplex PCR. The data hold 130,000 to 150,000 clones, with over 60% observed a single time. The material sequenced was PBMCs. These receptors all come from a woman in her thirties in good health and CMV-seropositive. Each CDR3 is given with its conserved first and last residue. A D gene is named only where the DNA matches it firmly. A row's size may be missing; if present it is once, few, many or a size class.

j_call clone_size cdr3_length d_call v_call cdr3_aa cdr3_nt
TRBJ1-1 . 14 TRBD1 TRBV10-3 CAISGRQGPTEAFF TGTGCCATCAGTGGGAGACAGGGGCCCACTGAAGCTTTCTTT
TRBJ1-1 . 13 . TRBV14 CASSQYQSREAFF TGTGCCAGCAGCCAATATCAATCGCGAGAAGCTTTCTTT
TRBJ2-4 . 16 . TRBV19 CASSTGLGGTKNIQYF TGTGCCAGTAGTACGGGACTGGGTGGGACCAAAAACATTCAGTACTTC
TRBJ1-5 once 12 . TRBV10-2 CASSRGNQPQHF TGCGCCAGCTCTCGGGGGAATCAGCCCCAGCATTTT
TRBJ1-2 . 16 TRBD1 TRBV27 CASSWPWTGVFRGYTF TGTGCCAGCAGTTGGCCCTGGACAGGGGTATTTCGTGGCTACACCTTC
TRBJ2-1 . 15 TRBD1 TRBV27 CASRGRTGRSDEQFF TGTGCCAGCAGGGGACGGACAGGGAGGTCCGATGAGCAGTTCTTC
TRBJ2-1 . 16 TRBD2 TRBV5-7 CASSLLGLADHNEQFF TGTGCCAGCAGCCTCTTGGGACTAGCGGACCACAATGAGCAGTTCTTC
TRBJ2-7 few 16 . TRBV30 CAWDAGTGRTSYEQYF TGTGCCTGGGACGCTGGTACAGGTCGGACCTCCTACGAGCAGTACTTC
TRBJ2-1 . 14 . TRBV27 CASSWGEGVDEQFF TGTGCCAGCAGTTGGGGAGAGGGTGTCGATGAGCAGTTCTTC
TRBJ1-4 . 13 . TRBV6-5 CASKAGYNEKLFF TGTGCCAGTAAGGCGGGGTATAATGAAAAACTGTTTTTT
TRBJ1-1 few 13 . TRBV10-3 CATLQRGNTEAFF TGTGCCACACTTCAGAGAGGGAACACTGAAGCTTTCTTT
TRBJ2-7 . 13 . TRBV9 CASILTGTYEQYF TGTGCCAGCATCCTAACAGGAACCTACGAGCAGTACTTC
TRBJ1-2 . 13 . TRBV27 CASSSTGRDGYTF TGTGCCAGCAGTTCAACAGGGCGGGATGGCTACACCTTC
TRBJ2-1 many 11 . TRBV6-5 CASSSFYEQFF TGTGCCAGCAGTTCTTTTTATGAGCAGTTCTTC
TRBJ2-1 . 14 TRBD2 TRBV5-1 CASMLAGGYNEQFF TGCGCCAGCATGCTGGCGGGGGGTTACAATGAGCAGTTCTTC
TRBJ1-2 once 15 TRBD1 TRBV6-4 CAIPGQGISDYGYTF TGTGCCATACCGGGACAGGGGATAAGCGACTATGGCTACACCTTC
TRBJ2-2 few 16 TRBD2 TRBV30 CAEQGTSGSRTGELFF TGTGCCGAACAGGGGACTAGCGGGAGTCGGACCGGGGAGCTGTTTTTT
TRBJ2-7 . 20 . TRBV28 CASSPGLPGYRDSSPYEQYF TGTGCCAGCAGCCCGGGCTTACCTGGATACCGGGACTCTTCCCCCTACGAGCAGTACTTC
TRBJ2-1 . 13 . TRBV6-1 CASSEGYQRVAFF TGTGCCAGCAGTGAAGGGTATCAACGGGTCGCGTTCTTC
TRBJ2-3 . 15 . TRBV7-2 CASRLTSRATDTQYF TGTGCCAGCAGACTTACTAGTAGAGCCACAGATACGCAGTATTTT
TRBJ2-1 . 10 . TRBV7-9 CASSSNEQFF TGTGCCAGCAGCTCAAATGAGCAGTTCTTC
TRBJ2-7 . 16 . TRBV4-2 CASSQGLVAVSYEQYF TGTGCCAGCAGCCAAGGGCTAGTAGCGGTGTCCTACGAGCAGTACTTC
TRBJ1-4 . 16 TRBD1 TRBV18 CASSPGQGATNEKLFF TGTGCCAGCTCTCCCGGACAGGGCGCAACTAATGAAAAACTGTTTTTT
TRBJ2-7 . 12 . TRBV7-9 CASSSVTYEQYF TGTGCCAGCAGCTCAGTTACCTACGAGCAGTACTTC
TRBJ1-2 . 14 TRBD1 TRBV19 CASQRRTGVYGYTF TGTGCCAGCCAACGACGAACAGGGGTCTATGGCTACACCTTC
TRBJ1-1 . 15 . TRBV13 CASSLGRQMNTEAFF TGTGCCAGCAGCTTAGGCCGCCAGATGAACACTGAAGCTTTCTTT
TRBJ2-7 . 12 . TRBV6-1 CASSTYNYEQYF TGTGCCAGCAGTACTTATAACTACGAGCAGTACTTC
TRBJ1-1 few 13 . TRBV6-5 CASRKWRNTEAFF TGTGCCAGCAGAAAATGGAGGAACACTGAAGCTTTCTTT
TRBJ1-1 few 15 TRBD1 TRBV7-9 CASSSIGTANTEAFF TGTGCCAGCAGCTCAATCGGGACAGCTAACACTGAAGCTTTCTTT
TRBJ2-4 . 14 . TRBV7-9 CASSFNREIGIQYF TGTGCCAGCAGCTTTAACAGGGAAATCGGCATTCAGTACTTC
TRBJ1-4 . 15 . TRBV14 CASSLEAGAVEKLFF TGTGCCAGCAGCCTCGAGGCAGGGGCGGTTGAAAAACTGTTTTTT
TRBJ2-5 . 17 TRBD2 TRBV10-2 CASSESLAGGPEETQYF TGCGCCAGCAGTGAGTCCCTAGCGGGGGGGCCGGAGGAGACCCAGTACTTC
TRBJ1-2 few 12 . TRBV2 CASSRLPYGYTF TGTGCCAGCAGTCGTCTACCCTATGGCTACACCTTC
TRBJ2-7 . 14 TRBD2 TRBV10-3 CASTGLAGAYEQYF TGTGCCAGCACGGGACTAGCGGGAGCATACGAGCAGTACTTC
TRBJ2-6 few 16 . TRBV5-1 CASSLPGAAGANVLTF TGCGCCAGCAGCTTGCCAGGGGCAGCTGGGGCCAACGTCCTGACTTTC
TRBJ1-6 . 14 TRBD1 TRBV19 CASTAGQYNSPLHF TGTGCCAGTACCGCGGGACAGTATAATTCACCCCTCCACTTT
TRBJ1-2 . 15 . TRBV5-3 CARSLRYTGTYGYTF TGTGCCAGAAGCCTTAGATACACAGGGACCTATGGCTACACCTTC
TRBJ2-1 . 16 . TRBV27 CASSSPFRSSYNEQFF TGTGCCAGCAGTTCCCCTTTCCGGAGCTCCTACAATGAGCAGTTCTTC
TRBJ1-4 . 15 TRBD1 TRBV2 CASSESRDRNEKLFF TGTGCCAGCAGTGAATCTAGGGACAGAAATGAAAAACTGTTTTTT
TRBJ1-1 . 14 . TRBV28 CASSPPTGNTEAFF TGTGCCAGCAGTCCCCCGACAGGTAACACTGAAGCTTTCTTT
TRBJ2-7 once 14 TRBD2 TRBV6-1 CASRPSGSSYEQYF TGTGCCAGCAGACCCAGCGGGAGCTCCTACGAGCAGTACTTC
TRBJ1-4 once 16 TRBD1 TRBV5-1 CASRSGTGTTNEKLFF TGCGCCAGCAGGTCCGGGACAGGGACAACTAATGAAAAACTGTTTTTT
TRBJ2-7 . 15 TRBD2 TRBV9 CASSVSRGGPNEQYF TGTGCCAGCAGCGTTTCACGGGGGGGCCCGAACGAGCAGTACTTC